The entry below describes one TCR beta chain. This CDR3 has 17 amino acids. Germline V gene data show CDR1 as MNHEY and CDR2 as SMNVEV (reference sequence). Trimming took off 5 bases at V and 2 bases at J, with 21 bases between the two ends. These data come from a study of T cell responses to AZD1222 COVID-19 vaccine. TCRdb keeps only in-frame clones here, not all; method: immunoSEQ multiplex PCR. The sample shows about 170,000 clones, approximately 92% of them seen only once. The chain has TRBV27 and TRBJ1-2; D not resolved. The material sequenced was peripheral blood, taken on day 0 of AZD1222 vaccination. The clonotype originates from an adult in good health. The CDR3 region has the DNA TGTGCCAGCAGTGAGATGGGTAGCCGCGGGCTAAACTATGGCTACACCTTC. It codes for CASSEMGSRGLNYGYTF.